The next 17 T cell receptor beta chains were all read from a single sample in a study of response to subunit inactivated influenza vaccine. TCRdb fed the RT-PCR reads into MiXCR, producing one record per CDR3 protein. The table has around 600,000 distinct CDR3 sequences, about 11% seen once. Another study also made use of these data, one on T cells expressing NK-cell markers. From that paper: What made the TCR beta cDNA was 5'RACE template switching with UMIs.

The sequences come from PBMCs from blood, collected on the day of vaccination. These receptors were obtained from a man between 45 and 60 years old who received an inactivated influenza vaccine.

This clonotype has a count of ten or more. The chain joins TRBV4-3 to TRBJ1-4; 10 nucleotides line up with TRBD1. CDR3 length: 15 amino acids. V shed 4 bases, J shed 7 bases, and the junction held 6 bases outside the gene matches. Germline-derived CDR1 and CDR2 are LGHNA and YSLEER. The CDR3 is CASSPFGTGVEKLFF. CDR3 sequence (DNA): TGCGCCAGCAGCCCCTTTGGGACAGGGGTTGAAAAACTGTTTTTT.

This clonotype was counted only a few times. This chain uses TRBV29-1 with TRBJ2-1, with D perhaps matching TRBD1 (5 bases). Germline CDR1 reads SQVTM; CDR2 reads ANQGSEA. The CDR3 is 11 amino acids. The V gene lost 3 bases and the J gene lost 5 bases, with 5 bases spanning the gap. The DNA of the CDR3 is TGCAGCGTTGACAGGGACAATGAGCAGTTCTTC. Its protein product is CSVDRDNEQFF.

This rearrangement joins TRBV12-3 or TRBV12-4 to TRBJ2-2; possibly TRBD1 or TRBD2 for D (5 bases each). V was clipped by 7 bases and J by 5 bases, with 20 bases between them. This CDR3 is built from 16 residues. CDR3 bases: TGTGCCAGCAACCTTTTGGGACGTCAGGTTACCGGGGAGCTGTTTTTT. Translation: CASNLLGRQVTGELFF.

The gene calls are TRBV20-1 and TRBJ2-7, with 8 positions matching TRBD2. The CDR3 is 16 residues long. CDR1 is DFQATT and CDR2 is SNEGSKA in the germline V gene (reference sequence). Trimming cost V 3 bases and J 2 bases; bases outside gene matches: 12. CDR3 amino acids: CSARGGRAGAPYEQYF. In DNA, the CDR3 is TGCAGTGCTAGGGGGGGTAGAGCGGGGGCTCCCTACGAGCAGTACTTC.

With respect to this clonotype: The junction departs from germline at one end; a sequencing error may be responsible. The chain joins TRBV11-1 to TRBJ2-2; 11 bases line up with TRBD2. The CDR3 length is 18 residues. The germline gives CDR1 SGHAT, CDR2 FQDESV (reference sequence). CDR3 loop: CASSLGLAGPRGTGGLFF. Written as DNA, the CDR3 is TGTGCCAGCAGCTTAGGACTAGCGGGGCCCCGAGGGACCGGGGGGCTGTTTTTT.

V is TRBV5-1 and J is TRBJ2-5, with 10 nucleotides matching TRBD1. This CDR3 region has 14 residues. The J segment lost 2 bases and the V segment lost 4 bases, leaving 2 bases of the junction unmatched. Germline V gene sequence: CDR1 SGHRS, CDR2 YFSETQ. The CDR3 reads CASSGTGAQETQYF. For the CDR3, the DNA is TGCGCCAGCAGCGGGACAGGGGCACAAGAGACCCAGTACTTC.

The sample holds a few counts of this clonotype. This sequence joins TRBV28 and TRBJ2-7, with D possibly being TRBD1 (5 bases). Looked up from germline, CDR1 is MDHEN and CDR2 is SYDVKM. Trimming left V 6 bases short and J 4 bases short, with 10 bases between. This CDR3 has 12 residues. CDR3 sequence reads: CASRGRVYEQYF. The CDR3 DNA sequence: TGTGCCAGCAGGGGCAGGGTTTACGAGCAGTACTTC. The complete variable domain, with remaining parts taken from reference TRBV28 and TRBJ2-7, reads DVKVTQSSRYLVKRTGEKVFLECVQDMDHENMFWYRQDPGLGLRLIYFSYDVKMKEKGDIPEGYSVSREKKERFSLILESASTNQTSMYLCASRGRVYEQYFGPGTRLTVT.

This clonotype was observed a handful of times. J is TRBJ1-6 and V is TRBV4-2, with D unclear. CDR3 length: 15 amino acids. V was pared by 0 bases and J by 9 bases, with 12 bases between. Germline V CDR1 and CDR2: LGHNA, YNFKEQ. Written as DNA, the CDR3 is TGTGCCAGCAGCCAAGACAGGTTTTCGAGTTCACCCCTCCACTTT. Translation gives CASSQDRFSSSPLHF.

The chain is built from TRBV6-2 or TRBV6-3 and TRBJ2-4; 8 nucleotides align to TRBD2. The V segment lost 6 bases and the J segment 7 bases; nucleotides outside the gene matches: 5. This CDR3 is built from 13 residues. The V gene's germline CDR1 is MNHEY and CDR2 SVGEGT. The CDR3 DNA reads TGTGCCAGCAGCCGGGGGGGCCGTAACATTCAGTACTTC. This gives the protein CASSRGGRNIQYF.

The chain employs TRBV12-3 or TRBV12-4 and TRBJ1-1, with unresolved D. This CDR3 has 15 amino acids. The ends were cut back, 2 bases at V and 0 bases at J, with 10 bases in the middle. The chain's CDR3 is CASSLYQSMNTEAFF. The CDR3 nucleotides read TGTGCCAGCAGTTTATACCAGAGTATGAACACTGAAGCTTTCTTT.

This clonotype appeared a few times. The chain recombines TRBV6-2 or TRBV6-3 with TRBJ2-2; TRBD1 is a possible D gene (5 bases). V was clipped by 1 base and J by 1 base, with 10 bases between them. Germline V CDR1 and CDR2: MNHEY, SVGEGT. CDR3 size: 16 residues. Written as DNA, the CDR3 is TGTGCCAGCAGTTACTGGGGCCAGAGGAACACCGGGGAGCTGTTTTTT. It codes for CASSYWGQRNTGELFF.

The chain has TRBV12-3 or TRBV12-4 and TRBJ1-2; D not certain. Trimming took 1 base from V and 5 from J, leaving 8 bases between them. The CDR3 is 13 amino acids. CDR3 DNA sequence: TGTGCCAGCAGTTTAGGACTTCTGTATGGCTACACCTTC. Translating gives CASSLGLLYGYTF.

The genes are TRBV28 and TRBJ1-6, with D perhaps TRBD1 (5 bases). V dropped 3 bases and J dropped 4 bases, with 13 bases sitting between them. Looked up from germline, CDR1 is MDHEN and CDR2 is SYDVKM. The CDR3 is 16 amino acids. The CDR3 DNA follows: TGTGCCAGCAGTTTTCCCAGGGACCGGTATAATTCACCCCTCCACTTT. Translated: CASSFPRDRYNSPLHF.

This clonotype was recorded a few times. V and J are TRBV12-3 or TRBV12-4 and TRBJ1-1, with D perhaps TRBD1 (6 bases). V dropped 6 bases and J dropped 3 bases, with 20 bases sitting between them. This CDR3 is 16 amino acids long. As DNA, the CDR3 is TGTGCCAGCAGCACTAGCCGCGCTCAGGGGTACACTGAAGCTTTCTTT. It encodes CASSTSRAQGYTEAFF.

In its sample, this clonotype was seen many times. The chain carries TRBV12-3 or TRBV12-4 and TRBJ2-3, with D maybe TRBD2 (6 bases). The CDR3 contains 12 residues. Trimming pared 6 bases from V and 4 bases from J, leaving 8 bases between. The CDR3 here is CASRGTSDTQYF. The CDR3 DNA follows: TGTGCCAGCAGGGGGACTTCAGATACGCAGTATTTT.

The rearrangement uses TRBV28 and TRBJ1-6; D is unresolved. Germline CDR1 and CDR2: MDHEN and SYDVKM. The V end was cut by 7 bases, the J end by 0 bases, with 13 bases between. The CDR3 loop spans 16 amino acids. Here the CDR3 reads CASNYVGSSYNSPLHF. The CDR3 bases are TGTGCCAGCAACTATGTAGGCAGCTCCTATAATTCACCCCTCCACTTT.

This clonotype was detected a few times. Just one base apart from a much larger clone, this may be a read error. The chain couples TRBV27 to TRBJ2-7; 7 bases line up with TRBD1. V lost 4 bases to trimming and J lost 3 bases; unmatched junction nucleotides: 3. The germline V gene has CDR1 MNHEY and CDR2 SMNVEV (reference sequence). The CDR3 has 13 amino acids. The CDR3 loop is CASSWPGGYEQYF. The CDR3 DNA reads as TGTGCCAGCAGTTGGCCAGGGGGCTACGAGCAGTACTTC.